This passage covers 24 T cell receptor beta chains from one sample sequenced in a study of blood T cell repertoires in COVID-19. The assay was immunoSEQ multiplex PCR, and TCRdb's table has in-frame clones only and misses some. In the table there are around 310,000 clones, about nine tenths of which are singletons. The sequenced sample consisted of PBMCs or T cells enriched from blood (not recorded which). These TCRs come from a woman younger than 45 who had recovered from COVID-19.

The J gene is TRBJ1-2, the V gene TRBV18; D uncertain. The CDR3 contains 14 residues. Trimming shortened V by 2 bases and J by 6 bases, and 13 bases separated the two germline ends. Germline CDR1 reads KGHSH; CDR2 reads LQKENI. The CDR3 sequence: CASSPEDNPHGYTF. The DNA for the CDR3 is TGTGCCAGCTCACCAGAAGACAACCCCCATGGCTACACCTTC.

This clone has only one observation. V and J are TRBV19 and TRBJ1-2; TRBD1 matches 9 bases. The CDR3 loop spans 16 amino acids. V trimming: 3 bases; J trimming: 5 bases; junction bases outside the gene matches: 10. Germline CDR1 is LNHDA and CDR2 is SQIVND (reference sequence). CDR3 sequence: CASSILVGGQGYGYTF. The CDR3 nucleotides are TGTGCCAGTAGTATCCTCGTCGGGGGACAGGGTTATGGCTACACCTTC.

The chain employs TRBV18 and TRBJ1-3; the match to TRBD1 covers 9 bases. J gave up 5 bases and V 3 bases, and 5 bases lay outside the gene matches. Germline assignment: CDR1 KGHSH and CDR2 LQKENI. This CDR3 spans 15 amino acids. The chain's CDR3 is CASSPRTGGRNTIYF. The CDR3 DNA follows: TGTGCCAGCTCACCGCGAACAGGGGGCAGAAACACCATATATTTT.

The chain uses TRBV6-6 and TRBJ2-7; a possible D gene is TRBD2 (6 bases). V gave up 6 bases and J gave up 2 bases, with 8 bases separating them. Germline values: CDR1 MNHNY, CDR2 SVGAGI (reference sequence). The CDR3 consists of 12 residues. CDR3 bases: TGTGCCAGCAGAGGAGGGCCCTACGAGCAGTACTTC. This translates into CASRGGPYEQYF.

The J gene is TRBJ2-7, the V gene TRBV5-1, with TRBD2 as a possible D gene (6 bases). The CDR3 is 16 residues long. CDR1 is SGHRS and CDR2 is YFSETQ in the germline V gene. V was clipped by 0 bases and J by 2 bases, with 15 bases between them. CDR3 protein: CASSLGFGTAPYEQYF. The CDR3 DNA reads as TGCGCCAGCAGCTTGGGGTTCGGGACTGCCCCCTACGAGCAGTACTTC.

CDR3 in DNA: TGTGCCAGTACCAAAAGCGGGCGGATGAACACTGAAGCTTTCTTT. Protein sequence: CASTKSGRMNTEAFF. This chain joins TRBV19 and TRBJ1-1; D gene uncertain. Trimming removed 7 bases from V and 0 bases from J, with 15 bases in between. Looked up from germline, CDR1 is LNHDA and CDR2 is SQIVND (reference sequence). This CDR3 contains 15 residues.

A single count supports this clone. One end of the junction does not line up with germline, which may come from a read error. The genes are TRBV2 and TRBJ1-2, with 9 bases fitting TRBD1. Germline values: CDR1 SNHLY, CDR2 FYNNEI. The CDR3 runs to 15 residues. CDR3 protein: CASREAAQGASGYTF. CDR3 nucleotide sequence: TGTGCCAGCCGTGAGGCCGCACAGGGGGCATCTGGCTACACCTTC.

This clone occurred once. The CDR3 DNA reads as TGTGCCAGCAGTTTCCCGAGGGCGCAGGGGGACACCGGGGAGCTGTTTTTT. Residues: CASSFPRAQGDTGELFF. The rearrangement uses TRBV28 and TRBJ2-2; 7 positions match TRBD1. The CDR3 spans 17 residues. The germline gives CDR1 MDHEN, CDR2 SYDVKM. With 3 bases clipped from V and 3 bases from J, the junction kept 10 bases outside the gene matches.

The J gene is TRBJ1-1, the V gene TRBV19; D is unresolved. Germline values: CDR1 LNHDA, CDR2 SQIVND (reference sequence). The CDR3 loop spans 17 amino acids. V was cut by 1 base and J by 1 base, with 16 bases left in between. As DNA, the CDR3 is TGTGCCAGTAGTATAGTTTTCGTCCGAGAGGGGAACACTGAAGCTTTCTTT. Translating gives CASSIVFVREGNTEAFF.

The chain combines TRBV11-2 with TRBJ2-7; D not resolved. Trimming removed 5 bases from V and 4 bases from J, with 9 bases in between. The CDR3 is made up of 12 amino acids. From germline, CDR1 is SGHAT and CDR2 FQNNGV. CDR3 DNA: TGTGCCAGCAGCGGCGACTCGTACGAGCAGTACTTC. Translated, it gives CASSGDSYEQYF.

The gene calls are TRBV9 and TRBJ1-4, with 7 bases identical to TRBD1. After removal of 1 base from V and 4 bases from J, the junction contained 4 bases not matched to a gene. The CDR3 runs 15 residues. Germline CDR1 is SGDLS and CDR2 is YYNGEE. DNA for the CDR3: TGTGCCAGCAGCGTAAGACAGGGATTTAATGAAAAACTGTTTTTT. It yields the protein CASSVRQGFNEKLFF.

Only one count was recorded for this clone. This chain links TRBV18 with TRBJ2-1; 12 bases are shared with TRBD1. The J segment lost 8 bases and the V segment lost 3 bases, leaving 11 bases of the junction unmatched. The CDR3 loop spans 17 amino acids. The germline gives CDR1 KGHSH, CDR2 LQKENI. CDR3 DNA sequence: TGTGCCAGCTCACCCATTGGAGGGACAGGGGGCGGCGATGAGCAGTTCTTC. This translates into CASSPIGGTGGGDEQFF.

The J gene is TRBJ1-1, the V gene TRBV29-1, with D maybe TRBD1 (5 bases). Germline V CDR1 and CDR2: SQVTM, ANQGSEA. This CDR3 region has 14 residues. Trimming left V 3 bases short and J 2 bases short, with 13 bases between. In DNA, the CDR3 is TGCAGCGTTGAGTTGGAGGGGCGAAACACTGAAGCTTTCTTT. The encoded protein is CSVELEGRNTEAFF.

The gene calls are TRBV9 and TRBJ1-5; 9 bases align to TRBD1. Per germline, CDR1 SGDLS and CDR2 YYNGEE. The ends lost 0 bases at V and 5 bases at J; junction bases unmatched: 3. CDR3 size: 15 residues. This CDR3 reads CASSVAGQGDQPQHF. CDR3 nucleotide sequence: TGTGCCAGCAGCGTAGCGGGACAGGGCGATCAGCCCCAGCATTTT.

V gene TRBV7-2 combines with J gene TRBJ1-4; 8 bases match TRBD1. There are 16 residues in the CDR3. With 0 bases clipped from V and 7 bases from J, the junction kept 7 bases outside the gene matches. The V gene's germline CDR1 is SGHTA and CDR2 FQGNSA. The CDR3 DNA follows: TGTGCCAGCAGCTTAGCACAGGGACAGGTTCGTGAAAAACTGTTTTTT. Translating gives CASSLAQGQVREKLFF.

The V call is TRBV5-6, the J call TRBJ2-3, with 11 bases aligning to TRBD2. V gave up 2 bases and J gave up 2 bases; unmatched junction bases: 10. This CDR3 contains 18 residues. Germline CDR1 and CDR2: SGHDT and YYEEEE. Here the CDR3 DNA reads TGTGCCAGCAGCTTCGGTCTAGCGGGAGGCCCAAACACAGATACGCAGTATTTT. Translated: CASSFGLAGGPNTDTQYF.

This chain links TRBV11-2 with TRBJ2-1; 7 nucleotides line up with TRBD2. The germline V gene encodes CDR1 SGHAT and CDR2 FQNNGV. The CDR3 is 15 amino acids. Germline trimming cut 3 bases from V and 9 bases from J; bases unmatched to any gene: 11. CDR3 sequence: CASSFHGRREGEQFF. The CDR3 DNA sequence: TGTGCCAGCAGCTTTCATGGGAGAAGGGAGGGTGAGCAGTTCTTC.

CDR3 sequence: CASSLFGGDAKNIQYF. The CDR3 nucleotides read TGTGCCAGCAGCTTATTTGGGGGGGATGCCAAAAACATTCAGTACTTC. The genes are TRBV7-2 and TRBJ2-4, with 7 bases aligning to TRBD2. CDR1 and CDR2 (germline): SGHTA, FQGNSA. Unmatched junction bases numbered 5, after V lost 2 bases and J lost 1 base. This CDR3 spans 16 amino acids.

The CDR3 region is CASGLVLGQGGSNQPQHF. CDR3 DNA sequence: TGTGCTAGTGGTTTGGTTCTGGGACAGGGCGGCAGCAATCAGCCCCAGCATTTT. The chain carries TRBV12-5 and TRBJ1-5, with 9 bases lining up with TRBD1. Germline-derived CDR1 and CDR2 are LGHNT and FRNRAP. The CDR3 has 18 residues. V trimming: 0 bases; J trimming: 1 base; junction bases outside the gene matches: 7. Drawing the rest from reference TRBV12-5 and TRBJ1-5, the complete variable domain is DARVTQTPRHKVTEMGQEVTMRCQPILGHNTVFWYRQTMMQGLELLAYFRNRAPLDDSGMPKDRFSAEMPDATLATLKIQPSEPRDSAVYFCASGLVLGQGGSNQPQHFGDGTRLSIL.

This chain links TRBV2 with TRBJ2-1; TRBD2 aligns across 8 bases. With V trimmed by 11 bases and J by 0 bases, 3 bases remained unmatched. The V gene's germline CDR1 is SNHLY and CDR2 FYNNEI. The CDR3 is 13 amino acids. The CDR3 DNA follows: TGTGCCGAGAGCGGGAGCTCCTACAATGAGCAGTTCTTC. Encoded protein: CAESGSSYNEQFF.

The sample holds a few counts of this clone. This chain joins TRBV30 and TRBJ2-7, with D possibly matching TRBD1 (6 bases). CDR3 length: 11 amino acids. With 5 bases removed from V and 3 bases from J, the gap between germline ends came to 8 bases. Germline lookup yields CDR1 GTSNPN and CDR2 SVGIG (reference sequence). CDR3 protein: CAWARGYEQYF. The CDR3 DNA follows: TGTGCCTGGGCCAGGGGCTACGAGCAGTACTTC. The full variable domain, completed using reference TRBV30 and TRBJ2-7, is SQTIHQWPATLVQPVGSPLSLECTVEGTSNPNLYWYRQAAGRGLQLLFYSVGIGQISSEVPQNLSASRPQDRQFILSSKKLLLSDSGFYLCAWARGYEQYFGPGTRLTVT.

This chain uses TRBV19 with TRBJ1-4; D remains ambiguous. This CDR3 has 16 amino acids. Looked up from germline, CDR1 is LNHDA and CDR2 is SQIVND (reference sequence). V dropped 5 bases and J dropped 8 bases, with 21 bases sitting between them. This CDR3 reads CASSPLVRAAGEKLFF. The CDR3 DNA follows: TGTGCCAGTAGTCCCCTTGTTCGGGCCGCGGGAGAAAAACTGTTTTTT.

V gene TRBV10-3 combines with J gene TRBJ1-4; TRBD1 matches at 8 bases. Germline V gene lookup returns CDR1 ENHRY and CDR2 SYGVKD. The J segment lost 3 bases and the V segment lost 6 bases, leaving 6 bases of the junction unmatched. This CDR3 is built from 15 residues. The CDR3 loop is CAIRGDRSSNEKLFF. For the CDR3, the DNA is TGTGCCATCAGGGGGGACAGGTCATCTAATGAAAAACTGTTTTTT.

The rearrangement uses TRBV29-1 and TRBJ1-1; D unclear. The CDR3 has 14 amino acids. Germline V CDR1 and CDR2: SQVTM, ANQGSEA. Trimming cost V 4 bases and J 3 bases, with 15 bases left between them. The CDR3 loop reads CSVARHDGDTEAFF. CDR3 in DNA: TGCAGCGTTGCCCGGCACGACGGGGACACTGAAGCTTTCTTT.